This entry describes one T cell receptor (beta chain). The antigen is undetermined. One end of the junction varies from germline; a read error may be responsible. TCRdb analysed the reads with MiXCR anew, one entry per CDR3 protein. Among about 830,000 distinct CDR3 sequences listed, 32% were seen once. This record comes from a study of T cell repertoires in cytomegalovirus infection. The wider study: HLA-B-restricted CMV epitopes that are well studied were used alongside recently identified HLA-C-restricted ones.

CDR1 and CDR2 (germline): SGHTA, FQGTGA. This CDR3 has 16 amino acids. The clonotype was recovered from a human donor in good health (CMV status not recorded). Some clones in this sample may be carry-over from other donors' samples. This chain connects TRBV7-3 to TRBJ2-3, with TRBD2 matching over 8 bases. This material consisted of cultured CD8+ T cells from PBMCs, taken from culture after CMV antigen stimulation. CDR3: CASSLTAGVSTDTPYF. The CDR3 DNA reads TGTGCCAGCAGCTTAACAGCGGGGGTTTCCACAGATACGCCGTATTTT.